Listed below are T cell receptor beta chains from one sample, sequenced in a study of graft-versus-host responses after intestinal transplantation. The repertoire was sequenced with immunoSEQ multiplex PCR; TCRdb's copy has only in-frame clones and lacks some. The sample yields over 80,000 clones, 91% seen once. For these receptors, no antigen is known. This material consisted of unstimulated CD4+ T cells sorted from spleen or lymph node cells, taken before transplant. These receptors originate from a human donor who was the organ donor for an intestinal transplant. Each CDR3 is given with its conserved first and last residue. D genes are given only for firm matches. Clone sizes are given selectively: once, few, many, or a class where the clone is expanded.

D: TRBD2
V: TRBV18
J: TRBJ2-7
size: once
DNA: TGTGCCAGCTCAGTAGGCAGGGAGGGCGAGCAGTACTTC
CDR3: CASSVGREGEQYF

D: NA
V: TRBV6-5
J: TRBJ2-1
size: NA
DNA: TGTGCCAGCAGCCTGTGGGGAGCGAAGGACAATGAGCAGTTCTTC
CDR3: CASSLWGAKDNEQFF

D: NA
V: TRBV18
J: TRBJ1-3
size: few
DNA: TGTGCCAGCTCACTCAAGACGACAGCCACTGGAAACACCATATATTTT
CDR3: CASSLKTTATGNTIYF

D: NA
V: TRBV4-1
J: TRBJ2-5
size: few
DNA: TGCGCCAGCAGCCAAGCGGAGACCCAGTACTTC
CDR3: CASSQAETQYF

D: NA
V: TRBV20-1
J: TRBJ1-4
size: NA
DNA: TGCAGTGCAGGGGGGGACGAAAAACTGTTTTTT
CDR3: CSAGGDEKLFF

D: NA
V: TRBV4-2
J: TRBJ2-7
size: NA
DNA: TGTGCCAGCAGCCGCACAGGGCTAGCCTACGAGCAGTACTTC
CDR3: CASSRTGLAYEQYF

D: NA
V: TRBV6-1
J: TRBJ2-7
size: NA
DNA: TGTGCCAGCAGTGAAGGAGAAGCCCAAAGGTACTTC
CDR3: CASSEGEAQRYF

D: NA
V: TRBV4-2
J: TRBJ1-5
size: once
DNA: TGTGCCAGCAGCCAAGAGGGGGCCGACAATCAGCCCCAGCATTTT
CDR3: CASSQEGADNQPQHF

D: TRBD2
V: TRBV12-5
J: TRBJ2-1
size: NA
DNA: TGTGCTAGTTCCGGGACTAGCGGGACCTACAATGAGCAGTTCTTC
CDR3: CASSGTSGTYNEQFF

D: TRBD2
V: TRBV7-2
J: TRBJ2-5
size: once
DNA: TGTGCCAGCAGCTACGCCCTAGCGGGGAAAGAGACCCAGTACTTC
CDR3: CASSYALAGKETQYF

D: TRBD1
V: TRBV2
J: TRBJ1-6
size: once
DNA: TGTGCCAGCATCCCTACGCGACAGGGTAATTCACCCCTCCACTTT
CDR3: CASIPTRQGNSPLHF

D: TRBD1
V: TRBV5-1
J: TRBJ2-1
size: NA
DNA: TGCGCCAGCAGCTTGGGGGCAGGGGGCTCCTACAATGAGCAGTTCTTC
CDR3: CASSLGAGGSYNEQFF

D: NA
V: TRBV6-1
J: TRBJ1-4
size: NA
DNA: TGTGCCAGCAGTGAAACGTACGGGGTGAATGAAAAACTGTTTTTT
CDR3: CASSETYGVNEKLFF

D: TRBD2
V: TRBV2
J: TRBJ2-7
size: NA
DNA: TGTGCCAGCAGTGATGACGGGGGGGCATCCGAGCAGTACTTC
CDR3: CASSDDGGASEQYF

D: NA
V: TRBV5-8
J: TRBJ2-5
size: NA
DNA: TGTGCCAGCAGCTTGGCCCAGGGGTCACGAGAGACCCAGTACTTC
CDR3: CASSLAQGSRETQYF

D: TRBD1
V: TRBV6-5
J: TRBJ2-2
size: NA
DNA: TGTGCCAGCAGTAAGGGCAGGGGGCCGACCGGGGAGCTGTTTTTT
CDR3: CASSKGRGPTGELFF

D: TRBD1
V: TRBV6-5
J: TRBJ2-7
size: NA
DNA: TGTGCCAGCAGTTACTCTGGACAGGGGTCCTACGAGCAGTACTTC
CDR3: CASSYSGQGSYEQYF

D: NA
V: TRBV7-3
J: TRBJ1-6
size: NA
DNA: TGTGCCAGCAAAAGGGGGGGGGATTATAATTCACCCCTCCACTTT
CDR3: CASKRGGDYNSPLHF

D: NA
V: TRBV4-2
J: TRBJ2-2
size: NA
DNA: TGTGCCAGCAGCCAAGATCAGCAGAGAAGGGGCGGGGAGCTGTTTTTT
CDR3: CASSQDQQRRGGELFF

D: NA
V: TRBV5-1
J: TRBJ1-2
size: NA
DNA: TGCGCCAGCAGCTTGCTGCAGGGTCGCTATGGCTACACCTTC
CDR3: CASSLLQGRYGYTF

D: TRBD1
V: TRBV5-1
J: TRBJ2-5
size: once
DNA: TGCGCCAGCAGCAAGGGACAGGGGGCTTACCTGGAGACCCAGTACTTC
CDR3: CASSKGQGAYLETQYF

D: NA
V: TRBV6-6
J: TRBJ1-2
size: NA
DNA: TGTGCCAGCAGTTACTCGACAGGCGATGGCTACACCTTC
CDR3: CASSYSTGDGYTF

D: NA
V: TRBV5-1
J: TRBJ1-1
size: NA
DNA: TGCGCCAGCAGCCCAGTAACAGGGACGACCACTGAAGCTTTCTTT
CDR3: CASSPVTGTTTEAFF

D: NA
V: TRBV10-3
J: TRBJ1-2
size: once
DNA: TGTGCCATCAAGAGCCAGGGCACTGGTGGCTACACCTTC
CDR3: CAIKSQGTGGYTF

D: TRBD2
V: TRBV7-3
J: TRBJ2-7
size: NA
DNA: TGTGCCAGCAGCCTACGACTAGCGGGGTTCTACGAGCAGTACTTC
CDR3: CASSLRLAGFYEQYF

D: NA
V: TRBV4-3
J: TRBJ2-7
size: NA
DNA: TGCGCCAGCAGCCAAGGGAGGGTACGGTACGAGCAGTACTTC
CDR3: CASSQGRVRYEQYF

D: NA
V: TRBV7-9
J: TRBJ1-5
size: NA
DNA: TGTGCCAGCAGCTCGAGCCTCAATCAGCCCCAGCATTTT
CDR3: CASSSSLNQPQHF

D: NA
V: TRBV7-2
J: TRBJ1-2
size: NA
DNA: TGTGCCAGCAATCGGGTCGACTATGGCTACACCTTC
CDR3: CASNRVDYGYTF

D: TRBD1
V: TRBV7-3
J: TRBJ1-1
size: NA
DNA: TGTGCCAGCAGCTTAACCGGGACAGGGACTGAAGCTTTCTTT
CDR3: CASSLTGTGTEAFF

D: TRBD2
V: TRBV7-3
J: TRBJ2-1
size: NA
DNA: TGTGCCAGCCGGACTAGCGGGGGGGAGCAGTTCTTC
CDR3: CASRTSGGEQFF

D: TRBD1
V: TRBV5-1
J: TRBJ1-6
size: NA
DNA: TGCGCCAGCAAATCTGGACAGGGGACGTTGCCCCTCCACTTT
CDR3: CASKSGQGTLPLHF

D: NA
V: TRBV7-3
J: TRBJ1-2
size: NA
DNA: TGTGCCAGCAGCTTGCGAACAGGCCATGGCTACACCTTC
CDR3: CASSLRTGHGYTF

D: TRBD1
V: TRBV11-2
J: TRBJ1-3
size: NA
DNA: TGTGCCAGCAGCCGACAGGGCAGCCAATACACCATATATTTT
CDR3: CASSRQGSQYTIYF

D: TRBD1
V: TRBV2
J: TRBJ1-3
size: few
DNA: TGTGCCAGCGGGGACAGGGAAGGAAACACCATATATTTT
CDR3: CASGDREGNTIYF

D: TRBD1
V: TRBV27
J: TRBJ1-1
size: NA
DNA: TGTGCCAGCAGTTTACTGACAGGGCTTGAAGCTTTCTTT
CDR3: CASSLLTGLEAFF

D: NA
V: TRBV19
J: TRBJ1-4
size: NA
DNA: TGTGCCAGTAGTATCCGGGACACCCTGAATGAAAAACTGTTTTTT
CDR3: CASSIRDTLNEKLFF

D: TRBD2
V: TRBV7-6
J: TRBJ2-7
size: NA
DNA: TGTGCCAGCAGCAAGGGACTAGCAGCCTACGAGCAGTACTTC
CDR3: CASSKGLAAYEQYF

D: TRBD1
V: TRBV7-2
J: TRBJ2-2
size: NA
DNA: TGTGCCAGCAGCTTCTCGGGACAGGTCAGGGCGCTGTTTTTT
CDR3: CASSFSGQVRALFF

D: TRBD2
V: TRBV4-2
J: TRBJ2-5
size: NA
DNA: TGTGCCAGCAGCACCACTAGCGGGGGGGCAGGGACCCAGTACTTC
CDR3: CASSTTSGGAGTQYF

D: NA
V: TRBV5-1
J: TRBJ1-1
size: NA
DNA: TGCGCCAGCAGCTTGTGGCAAAACACTGAAGCTTTCTTT
CDR3: CASSLWQNTEAFF

D: NA
V: TRBV11-2
J: TRBJ2-7
size: NA
DNA: TGTGCCAGCAGTGGACACTACTACGAGCAGTACTTC
CDR3: CASSGHYYEQYF

D: NA
V: TRBV18
J: TRBJ2-3
size: NA
DNA: TGTGCCAGCTCCCCCGGTGCGGATACGCAGTATTTT
CDR3: CASSPGADTQYF

D: NA
V: TRBV23-1
J: TRBJ1-6
size: NA
DNA: TGCGCCAGCAGTCAATCCTCGCGGGGGATCAATTCACCCCTCCACTTT
CDR3: CASSQSSRGINSPLHF

D: NA
V: TRBV5-4
J: TRBJ2-5
size: NA
DNA: TGTGCCAGCAGCTTCCCTAGCGAAACGGCCCAGTACTTC
CDR3: CASSFPSETAQYF

D: NA
V: TRBV6-1
J: TRBJ1-1
size: NA
DNA: TGTGCCAGCAGTCCAGGGGCCGGGACTGAAGCTTTCTTT
CDR3: CASSPGAGTEAFF

D: TRBD1
V: TRBV19
J: TRBJ1-6
size: once
DNA: TGTGCCAGTAGGATCGGGACAGGGCTAAATAATTCACCCCTCCACTTT
CDR3: CASRIGTGLNNSPLHF

D: TRBD2
V: TRBV7-9
J: TRBJ2-7
size: NA
DNA: TGTGCCAGCAGCCGTGGGGCTAGCGGGGGATCTTACGAGCAGTACTTC
CDR3: CASSRGASGGSYEQYF

D: TRBD1
V: TRBV16
J: TRBJ2-2
size: NA
DNA: TGTGCCAGCAGCCGGGACAGGGGGCGCACCGGGGAGCTGTTTTTT
CDR3: CASSRDRGRTGELFF

D: NA
V: TRBV4-2
J: TRBJ2-5
size: NA
DNA: TGTGCCAGCAGCCAAGATCGTAGGGGGGGACAAGAGACCCAGTACTTC
CDR3: CASSQDRRGGQETQYF

D: NA
V: TRBV12-5
J: TRBJ2-1
size: once
DNA: TGTGCTAGTGGTTCACAAATGGGACTCCCAAAGCCATACAATGAGCAGTTCTTC
CDR3: CASGSQMGLPKPYNEQFF

D: NA
V: TRBV30
J: TRBJ1-6
size: NA
DNA: TGTGCCTGGAATACAGGGACCTCCTATAATTCACCCCTCCACTTT
CDR3: CAWNTGTSYNSPLHF

D: TRBD2
V: TRBV5-4
J: TRBJ2-3
size: NA
DNA: TGTGCCAGCAGCAGGACTAGCGGGGGGAACACAGATACGCAGTATTTT
CDR3: CASSRTSGGNTDTQYF

D: TRBD1
V: TRBV4-2
J: TRBJ1-1
size: NA
DNA: TGTGCCAGCAGCCAACCTGGGACAGGGGGCACTGAAGCTTTCTTT
CDR3: CASSQPGTGGTEAFF

D: NA
V: TRBV2
J: TRBJ1-5
size: NA
DNA: TGTGCCAGCAGTGACGAGAGGGGCAATCAGCCCCAGCATTTT
CDR3: CASSDERGNQPQHF

D: NA
V: TRBV11-2
J: TRBJ1-1
size: NA
DNA: TGTGCCAGCAGCTTAGTTATTAGATCGAACACTGAAGCTTTCTTT
CDR3: CASSLVIRSNTEAFF